The 24 T cell receptor beta chains in this list originate from one sample, sequenced in a study of OX40 agonist ivuxolimab in advanced cancers. Assay used: immunoSEQ multiplex PCR; TCRdb lists only in-frame clones, some missing. The sample carries 75,000 to 100,000 clones, roughly 90% recorded once. This specimen was CD4+ or CD8+ T cells sorted from blood, taken in a trial of the OX40 agonist ivuxolimab. These receptor sequences come from an adult with an advanced solid tumor such as melanoma, head and neck, liver or kidney cancer.

By sample fraction, this clone is large. The rearrangement links TRBV30 to TRBJ2-1; D might be TRBD1 or TRBD2, each matching 6 bases. The CDR3 has 12 residues. The germline V gene has CDR1 GTSNPN and CDR2 SVGIG (reference sequence). V lost 5 bases and J lost 7, with 12 bases in between. The CDR3 DNA sequence: TGTGCCTGGCGAAGGGGGGAGAATGAGCAGTTCTTC. It yields the protein CAWRRGENEQFF.

The V call is TRBV7-2, the J call TRBJ2-7; 9 bases match TRBD1. V lost 3 bases to trimming and J lost 6 bases; unmatched junction nucleotides: 6. CDR1 is SGHTA and CDR2 is FQGNSA in the germline V gene. The CDR3 length is 14 residues. The CDR3 region has the DNA TGTGCCAGCAGCTTTTGGACAGGGGAAGGCGAGCAGTACTTC. Its protein product is CASSFWTGEGEQYF.

The chain has TRBV11-2 and TRBJ2-5, with D possibly being TRBD1 or TRBD2 (6 bases each). The CDR3 extends over 17 amino acids. V lost 4 bases and J lost 0, with 18 bases in between. CDR1 and CDR2 from the germline V gene are SGHAT and FQNNGV. The CDR3: CASSSGGWGRNQETQYF. CDR3 nucleotide sequence: TGTGCCAGCAGCTCCGGGGGCTGGGGACGGAACCAAGAGACCCAGTACTTC.

This clone came up once. The chain couples TRBV7-6 to TRBJ2-5, with 9 bases fitting TRBD1. After removal of 11 bases from V and 1 base from J, the junction contained 8 bases not matched to a gene. Germline CDR1 reads SGHVS; CDR2 reads FNYEAQ. This CDR3 has 14 residues. CDR3 sequence: CASLGDRAQETQYF. The CDR3 DNA reads TGTGCCTCACTCGGGGACAGGGCCCAAGAGACCCAGTACTTC.

V usage is TRBV6-5 and J usage is TRBJ2-2; no clear D gene. Looked up from germline, CDR1 is MNHEY and CDR2 is SVGAGI. V was clipped by 6 bases and J by 2 bases, with 7 bases between them. This CDR3 comprises 13 residues. For the CDR3, the DNA is TGTGCCAGCAGATCCGATAACACCGGGGAGCTGTTTTTT. It is translated as CASRSDNTGELFF.

The V and J genes are TRBV5-4 and TRBJ1-4; D remains ambiguous. The V end was cut by 1 base, the J end by 0 bases, with 10 bases between. The CDR3 totals 16 residues. Germline V gene lookup returns CDR1 SGHNT and CDR2 YYREEE (reference sequence). This CDR3 reads CASSLTPSATNEKLFF. The DNA for the CDR3 is TGTGCCAGCAGCTTGACCCCAAGTGCAACTAATGAAAAACTGTTTTTT. The full variable domain, rest sourced from reference TRBV5-4 and TRBJ1-4, is ETGVTQSPTHLIKTRGQQVTLRCSSQSGHNTVSWYQQALGQGPQFIFQYYREEENGRGNFPPRFSGLQFPNYSSELNVNALELDDSALYLCASSLTPSATNEKLFFGSGTQLSVL.

The J gene is TRBJ1-4, the V gene TRBV13, with no clear D. V was shortened by 6 bases and J by 11 bases, with 13 bases between the two germline ends. The CDR3 consists of 12 residues. CDR1 and CDR2 (germline): PRHDT, FYEKMQ (reference sequence). The CDR3 is CASSSTLGKLFF. For the CDR3, the DNA is TGTGCCAGCAGTAGCACTTTAGGGAAACTGTTTTTT.

The gene calls are TRBV29-1 and TRBJ2-7, with D perhaps matching TRBD2 (6 bases). The CDR3 has 14 amino acids. Trimming pared 2 bases from V and 4 bases from J, leaving 15 bases between. Germline lookup yields CDR1 SQVTM and CDR2 ANQGSEA. CDR3 sequence (DNA): TGCAGCGTTGAAACCGGGACTGATAATTACGAGCAGTACTTC. It translates to CSVETGTDNYEQYF.

This clone was recorded once. In DNA form, the CDR3 reads TGTGCCAGCAGCCCCCCGGGACACCTCTACGAGCAGTACTTC. Its protein product is CASSPPGHLYEQYF. The chain combines TRBV9 with TRBJ2-7; possible D gene TRBD1, 6 bases. This CDR3 is 14 amino acids long. V shed 4 bases and J shed 3 bases, with 14 bases lying between them. Germline lookup yields CDR1 SGDLS and CDR2 YYNGEE.

The rearrangement links TRBV5-1 to TRBJ1-1; the D gene is possibly TRBD1 (5 bases). Germline-derived CDR1 and CDR2 are SGHRS and YFSETQ. V was cut by 4 bases and J by 8 bases, with 9 bases left in between. The CDR3 has 11 residues. This chain's CDR3 is CASSEGKEAFF. CDR3 in DNA: TGCGCCAGCAGCGAGGGGAAGGAAGCTTTCTTT.

The CDR3, as DNA: TGTGCCAGCAGCTTAGCGGTGGGGTTTGAGGGCTACACCTTC. This codes for CASSLAVGFEGYTF. The chain employs TRBV7-6 and TRBJ1-2; D gene ambiguous. The V end lost 0 bases, the J end lost 8 bases, and 13 bases lay between the germline ends. This CDR3 is 14 amino acids long. CDR1 is SGHVS and CDR2 is FNYEAQ in the germline V gene.

This clone was counted a single time. The chain carries TRBV6-5 and TRBJ2-2; 7 bases fit TRBD1. The CDR3 has 15 amino acids. CDR1 is MNHEY, CDR2 SVGAGI, per germline. The V and J ends lost 6 bases and 3 bases, in that order; junction bases with no gene match: 7. The CDR3 region has the DNA TGTGCCAGCAGCCCCGGGACAGTCGACACCGGGGAGCTGTTTTTT. Encoded protein: CASSPGTVDTGELFF.

This clone was recorded only once. V is TRBV29-1 and J is TRBJ1-2, with 9 bases identical to TRBD1. The CDR3 totals 11 residues. CDR1 is SQVTM, CDR2 ANQGSEA, per germline. V shed 6 bases and J 6 bases; nucleotides not matched to a gene: 2. The CDR3, as DNA: TGCAGCGTAGGGACAGGGAATGGCTACACCTTC. It yields the protein CSVGTGNGYTF.

V and J are TRBV11-2 and TRBJ2-5, with 8 bases identical to TRBD1. Per the germline V gene, CDR1 is SGHAT and CDR2 is FQNNGV. The CDR3 runs 15 residues. Trimming removed 5 bases from V and 2 bases from J; junction bases left unmatched: 7. This chain's CDR3 is CASSTGQGVQETQYF. CDR3 nucleotide sequence: TGTGCCAGCAGCACAGGACAGGGTGTGCAAGAGACCCAGTACTTC.

This clone has a handful of counts. In DNA, the CDR3 is TGTGCCAGCAGCTCGCTTGTGAACGAGCAGTACTTC. Its translation is CASSSLVNEQYF. The chain recombines TRBV7-9 with TRBJ2-7; D is unresolved. The V gene lost 4 bases and the J gene lost 5 bases, with 9 bases spanning the gap. The length of the CDR3 is 12 residues. Germline CDR1 reads SEHNR; CDR2 reads FQNEAQ (reference sequence).

The rearrangement uses TRBV7-9 and TRBJ2-1; D unresolved. CDR1 is SEHNR and CDR2 is FQNEAQ in the germline V gene (reference sequence). V lost 3 bases and J lost 5, with 11 bases in between. The CDR3 loop spans 14 amino acids. DNA for the CDR3: TGTGCCAGCAGCTTCCTGACCCGTAACAATGAGCAGTTCTTC. Translated, it gives CASSFLTRNNEQFF. The full variable domain, rest sourced from reference TRBV7-9 and TRBJ2-1, is DTGVSQNPRHKITKRGQNVTFRCDPISEHNRLYWYRQTLGQGPEFLTYFQNEAQLEKSRLLSDRFSAERPKGSFSTLEIQRTEQGDSAMYLCASSFLTRNNEQFFGPGTRLTVL.

This clone was picked up a small number of times. V and J are TRBV9 and TRBJ1-5; tentative D call: TRBD1 (6 bases). Germline V CDR1 and CDR2: SGDLS, YYNGEE. The V end lost 0 bases, the J end lost 7 bases, and 11 bases lay between the germline ends. The CDR3 runs to 14 residues. CDR3 bases: TGTGCCAGCAGCGTAGCGGCAGGGGAACAGCCCCAGCATTTT. This codes for CASSVAAGEQPQHF.

This rearrangement joins TRBV9 to TRBJ2-5; D is possibly TRBD1 or TRBD2 (5 bases each). Germline V gene data show CDR1 as SGDLS and CDR2 as YYNGEE. V dropped 0 bases and J dropped 4 bases, with 13 bases sitting between them. The CDR3 is made up of 15 amino acids. This CDR3 reads CASSVDGGEGETQYF. The CDR3 DNA sequence: TGTGCCAGCAGCGTAGATGGGGGAGAGGGAGAGACCCAGTACTTC.

The chain uses TRBV20-1 and TRBJ2-1; D uncertain. The V gene lost 6 bases and the J gene lost 9 bases, with 12 bases spanning the gap. The CDR3 runs to 11 residues. Germline V gives CDR1 DFQATT, CDR2 SNEGSKA (reference sequence). In DNA, the CDR3 is TGCAGTGCCCCGGCGGCAGGTGAGCAGTTCTTC. This gives the protein CSAPAAGEQFF.

This chain connects TRBV27 to TRBJ2-5, with D unclear. CDR3 length equals 13 residues. CDR1 MNHEY and CDR2 SMNVEV come from the germline V gene (reference sequence). Trimming removed 4 bases from V and 3 bases from J, with 9 bases in between. DNA of the CDR3: TGTGCCAGCAGTTCGGTCGGTGAAGAGACCCAGTACTTC. This translates into CASSSVGEETQYF.

This clone was seen a single time. V and J are TRBV27 and TRBJ1-2; D perhaps matches TRBD1 (5 bases). CDR1 and CDR2 from the germline V gene are MNHEY and SMNVEV (reference sequence). CDR3 length: 15 amino acids. Trimming removed 3 bases at V and 2 bases at J, with 13 bases between. In DNA form, the CDR3 reads TGTGCCAGCAGTTTCCGGGGGGAAGTCAACTATGGCTACACCTTC. Translation: CASSFRGEVNYGYTF.

The chain has TRBV4-3 and TRBJ1-2; TRBD1 agrees at 7 bases. Germline loops: CDR1 LGHNA, CDR2 YSLEER. CDR3 length: 15 amino acids. With 0 bases clipped from V and 3 bases from J, the junction kept 4 bases outside the gene matches. The CDR3 sequence: CASSQEGTAHYGYTF. The CDR3 DNA reads TGCGCCAGCAGCCAAGAGGGGACAGCCCACTATGGCTACACCTTC.

The V gene is TRBV11-3, the J gene TRBJ1-1, with 9 bases matching TRBD1. V shed 0 bases and J 4 bases; nucleotides not matched to a gene: 6. Germline V gene data show CDR1 as SGHNT and CDR2 as YENEEA. The CDR3 covers 16 residues. Here the CDR3 DNA reads TGTGCCAGCAGCTTAGATGGGACAGGGTCCGGCACTGAAGCTTTCTTT. Translated: CASSLDGTGSGTEAFF.

The V and J genes are TRBV6-5 and TRBJ1-6; 7 nucleotides align to TRBD1. The CDR3 runs to 15 residues. Germline CDR1 MNHEY, CDR2 SVGAGI. Unmatched junction bases numbered 8, after V lost 2 bases and J lost 10 bases. CDR3 DNA sequence: TGTGCCAGCAGTTACGCACAGGGGATCGGGTCACCCCTCCACTTT. Residues: CASSYAQGIGSPLHF.